The next 14 T cell receptor beta chains were all read from a single sample in a study of T cells in women clearing cervical HPV infection. Here immunoSEQ multiplex PCR was the method, and the copy in TCRdb shows in-frame clones only, minus some. The table for this sample gives about 36,000 clones. Sequenced: blood buffy coat. Receptor source: a woman aged 18 to 75 with a cervical HPV16 infection that either progressed to CIN3+ or cleared (not recorded which).

The CDR3 is CARGDSTGANVLTF. The sequenced CDR3 bases are TGTGCCAGAGGGGACAGTACTGGGGCCAACGTC. The rearrangement uses TRBV2 and TRBJ2-6; 7 bases fit TRBD1. The read falls 3 residues short of the CDR3 end, and the missing part is taken from the germline J gene. Germline trimming cut 9 bases from V and 2 bases from J; bases unmatched to any gene: 4. CDR1 and CDR2 from the germline V gene are SNHLY and FYNNEI. The CDR3 length is 14 residues.

CDR3 DNA, as far as it was read: TGCAGCGGACAGGGCTCACCAGGTGAAAAA. This encodes CSGQGSPGEK. The complete CDR3 reads CSGQGSPGEKLFF. The V gene is TRBV29-1, the J gene TRBJ1-4, with 7 bases matching TRBD1. Read coverage stops 3 residues before the CDR3 terminus; the germline J gene supplies the remainder. CDR1 is SQVTM, CDR2 ANQGSEA, per germline. With 7 bases clipped from V and 7 bases from J, the junction kept 9 bases outside the gene matches. This CDR3 is 13 amino acids long.

Comment on this clone: Coverage ceases 3 residues before the CDR3 finishes, and the germline J gene fills in the end. The rearrangement joins TRBV28 to TRBJ2-2; D not certain. The germline gives CDR1 MDHEN, CDR2 SYDVKM. The CDR3 covers 14 residues. The V and J ends lost 5 bases and 0 bases respectively, with 7 bases between them. CDR3 bases read: TGTGCCAGCAGTCTTACAGCGAACACCGGGGAG. Residues: CASSLTANTGE. The entire CDR3 protein reads CASSLTANTGELFF.

To note about this clone: The observed sequence ends 3 residues before the CDR3 terminus, with the missing tail filled in from the germline J gene. This chain joins TRBV4-2 and TRBJ2-7; D may be TRBD2 (6 bases). The CDR3 extends over 16 amino acids. The germline V and J ends were trimmed by 3 bases and 2 bases, with 17 bases remaining between them. Germline values: CDR1 LGHNA, CDR2 YNFKEQ. The CDR3 reads CASSHGSSSETYEQYF. Incomplete CDR3 DNA: TGTGCCAGCAGCCACGGGTCCTCTAGCGAGACCTACGAG.

Notes on this clone: Read data end 3 residues before the CDR3 end; the end is taken from the germline J gene. This chain uses TRBV2 with TRBJ2-7; 7 positions match TRBD1. Germline V gene data show CDR1 as SNHLY and CDR2 as FYNNEI. This CDR3 comprises 14 residues. V lost 6 bases to trimming and J lost 4 bases; unmatched junction nucleotides: 9. The CDR3 bases that were read are TGTGCCAGCAGCGTTCGGACAGGAACTTACGAG. Its protein product is CASSVRTGTYE. The full-length CDR3 reads as CASSVRTGTYEQYF.

Comment on this clone: The sequence runs out 3 residues before the end of the CDR3; the remainder is reconstructed from the germline J gene. The V gene is TRBV4-1, the J gene TRBJ2-6; 9 nucleotides agree with TRBD1. In germline, CDR1 is MGHRA, CDR2 YSYEKL. This CDR3 comprises 18 residues. V lost 2 bases and J lost 0; bases outside the gene matches: 5. The part of the CDR3 DNA that was read is TGCGCCAGCAGCCAATGGGGACAGGGTCTCTCTGGGGCCAACGTC. Translation: CASSQWGQGLSGANV. The CDR3 in its entirety is CASSQWGQGLSGANVLTF.

CDR3 protein: CASSSGDSFYGYTF. CDR3 DNA (partial): TGCGCCAGCAGCTCAGGCGACAGTTTCTATGGC. The chain recombines TRBV5-1 with TRBJ1-2; D may be TRBD1 (5 bases). Read coverage stops 3 residues before the CDR3 terminus; the germline J gene supplies the remainder. Germline values: CDR1 SGHRS, CDR2 YFSETQ. CDR3 size: 14 residues. V was clipped by 3 bases and J by 4 bases, with 13 bases between them.

Regarding this clone: The observed sequence ends 3 residues before the CDR3 terminus, with the missing tail filled in from the germline J gene. The gene calls are TRBV28 and TRBJ2-7; TRBD1 is a possible D gene (6 bases). Germline-derived CDR1 and CDR2 are MDHEN and SYDVKM. The CDR3 loop spans 15 amino acids. V lost 6 bases and J 4 bases, leaving 19 bases between the germline ends. The CDR3 reads CASRLEGQNFYEQYF. CDR3 bases read: TGTGCCAGCAGGTTAGAGGGACAAAATTTTTACGAG.

A remark on this clone: The CDR3 end lies 3 residues beyond the end of the read and is filled in from the germline J gene. The V gene is TRBV5-1, the J gene TRBJ1-2; 7 bases are a match to TRBD1. CDR1 is SGHRS and CDR2 is YFSETQ in the germline V gene. The trim removed 1 base at V and 5 bases at J, leaving 8 bases unmatched. This CDR3 spans 15 amino acids. The sequenced CDR3 bases are TGCGCCAGCAGCTTGTTTAGGGGGCTCGGGTATGGC. It yields the protein CASSLFRGLGYG. The whole CDR3 is CASSLFRGLGYGYTF.

As for this clone: The read stops 3 residues short of the end of the CDR3; the missing end is completed from the germline J gene. The rearrangement joins TRBV5-4 to TRBJ2-2, with 9 bases lining up with TRBD2. Germline-derived CDR1 and CDR2 are SGHNT and YYREEE (reference sequence). The CDR3 runs to 14 residues. The J segment lost 8 bases and the V segment lost 2 bases, leaving 4 bases of the junction unmatched. This CDR3 reads CASSLAGGRGELFF. The CDR3 DNA, read in part, is TGTGCCAGCAGCTTAGCGGGAGGCCGAGGGGAG.

Comment on this clone: The sequence runs out 3 residues before the end of the CDR3; the remainder is reconstructed from the germline J gene. This chain uses TRBV5-1 with TRBJ1-5; D might be TRBD1 (6 bases). CDR3 length: 15 residues. V lost 0 bases, J lost 6 bases, and 13 bases lay in between. CDR1 is SGHRS, CDR2 YFSETQ, per germline. CDR3 sequence: CASSLAGGHGQPQHF. The DNA read from the CDR3 is TGCGCCAGCAGCTTGGCGGGGGGGCATGGTCAGCCC.

Comment on this clone: The missing CDR3 end, 3 residues past where the read stops, is filled in from the germline J gene. The rearrangement uses TRBV20-1 and TRBJ2-1, with a possible D match to TRBD2 (7 bases). Trimming cost V 0 bases and J 8 bases, with 26 bases left between them. CDR1 and CDR2 (germline): DFQATT, SNEGSKA (reference sequence). The CDR3 length is 18 residues. CDR3 in amino acids: CSARDLEGLTEGGDEQFF. CDR3 DNA, as far as it was read: TGCAGTGCTAGAGACCTTGAGGGACTAACGGAGGGGGGGGATGAG.

As regards this clone: The sequence runs out 3 residues before the end of the CDR3; the remainder is reconstructed from the germline J gene. The J gene is TRBJ2-7, the V gene TRBV5-4; 8 positions match TRBD1. Unmatched junction bases numbered 7, after V lost 5 bases and J lost 3 bases. The CDR3 has 14 amino acids. Germline CDR1 and CDR2: SGHNT and YYREEE (reference sequence). CDR3 loop: CASSSQGAVYEQYF. CDR3 DNA, as far as it was read: TGTGCCAGCAGTTCGCAGGGGGCGGTCTACGAG.

A note on this clone: The CDR3 end lies 3 residues beyond the end of the read and is filled in from the germline J gene. This chain links TRBV7-3 with TRBJ2-3; D may be TRBD1 or TRBD2 (5 bases each). CDR3 length: 16 amino acids. Germline V gene sequence: CDR1 SGHTA, CDR2 FQGTGA. Trimming took off 0 bases at V and 5 bases at J, with 15 bases between the two ends. Partial CDR3 DNA: TGTGCCAGCAGCTTAACAGGGCAGCCAGGGAGAGATACG. Its protein product is CASSLTGQPGRDT. The whole CDR3 protein is CASSLTGQPGRDTQYF.